This TCR beta chain originates from a study of blood T cells in healthy people across ages. Study results and limitations: Considered underestimates were the diversity estimates obtained from one million T cells.

This CDR3 contains 14 residues. V was cut by 1 base and J by 2 bases, with 6 bases left in between. Germline V gene sequence: CDR1 LGHDT, CDR2 YNNKEL (reference sequence). As for this clonotype: Its specificity is not known.

For the second PCR, which ran for roughly 7 to 11 cycles, a sample-barcoded 5' primer and a J-beta primer mix were used. The template-switch adaptor, which had 12 random nucleotides, put a tag on each cDNA molecule. TCRdb re-called the 5' RACE reads with MiXCR, one entry per CDR3 protein. The sample has about 640,000 distinct CDR3 sequences, around 54% seen once. Roughly 10 milliliters of peripheral blood were drawn from each donor into EDTA-treated tubes. No fewer than 6 million PBMCs went into each sample. The chain links TRBV3-1 to TRBJ1-5; TRBD1 is a possible D gene (5 bases). The sequence came from a man aged 55 to 70 in good health. Sequencing was carried out using blood. CDR3 protein: CASSQGTRNQPQHF. The CDR3 DNA reads as TGTGCCAGCAGCCAAGGGACACGCAATCAGCCCCAGCATTTT.